Given below is one TCR beta chain in context. Its matching antigen is unknown. These data belong to a study of T cells in tuberculosis. Per germline, CDR1 MNHEY and CDR2 SVGAGI. CDR3 length equals 12 residues. V lost 0 bases, J lost 9 bases, and 6 bases lay in between. General study results and limits: Active tuberculosis patients had shorter CDR3-alpha; the beta difference was nonsignificant. GEM motif frequencies gave 55% to 75% accuracy; the GMM repertoire gave roughly 90%. GMM-specific TCRs were nearer to active tuberculosis alpha repertoires, suggesting expansion.

This table comes from immunoSEQ multiplex PCR, and its TCRdb copy is limited to in-frame clones, with some not included. The sample carries roughly 41,000 clones, 90% to 95% recorded once. The receptor was derived from a donor aged 10 to 29 with latent tuberculosis or without tuberculosis infection. Some clones in this sample may be carry-over from other donors' samples. The chain employs TRBV6-5 and TRBJ2-1; D remains ambiguous. Source material: PBMCs. The CDR3 nucleotides read TGTGCCAGCAGTTACTCGAACACTGAGCAGTTCTTC. Protein sequence: CASSYSNTEQFF.